This T cell receptor beta chain was sequenced in a study of human thymus T cells. The germline V gene encodes CDR1 SGHNT and CDR2 YENEEA. Trimming left V 6 bases short and J 5 bases short, with 3 bases between. This CDR3 is 10 amino acids long. Repertoires were generated with immunoSEQ multiplex PCR, while TCRdb's copy carries only in-frame clones and drops some. This table has roughly 130,000 clones, about 94% appearing once. Corrective heart surgery yielded the resections from which the thymus tissue came. Each of the donors was a healthy Finnish infant who was undergoing open corrective cardiac surgery for congenital heart defects.

This sequence joins TRBV11-3 and TRBJ2-3; D unclear. The clonotype was recovered from a boy in the first two years of life with a congenital heart defect but otherwise immunologically healthy. Source material: thymus tissue. CDR3 in DNA: TGTGCCAGCAGGGTAGATACGCAGTATTTT. Protein product: CASRVDTQYF.